This T cell receptor (beta chain) emerged from a study of OX40 agonist ivuxolimab in advanced cancers. Study overall: Eligibility admitted prior anti-PD-1, anti-PD-L1 or anti-CTLA-4 therapy; about 42% had some.

The repertoire was sequenced with immunoSEQ multiplex PCR; TCRdb's copy has only in-frame clones and lacks some. The sample lists about 90,000 clones, about 90% occurring once. As regards this clone: The antigen is undetermined.

General study findings and limits: Clonal expansion from baseline to week 6 occurred in both CD4+ and CD8+ T cells.

This sequence was found in an adult with an advanced solid tumor such as melanoma, head and neck, liver or kidney cancer. Sample: CD4+ or CD8+ T cells sorted from blood, taken in a trial of the OX40 agonist ivuxolimab.

The CDR3 sequence: CASKSTGSYGYTF. DNA for the CDR3: TGTGCCAGCAAGAGTACAGGAAGCTATGGCTACACCTTC. This chain connects TRBV2 to TRBJ1-2, with a tentative D call TRBD1 (5 bases). V lost 7 bases, J lost 4 bases, and 13 bases lay in between. The CDR3 loop spans 13 amino acids. Germline CDR1 reads SNHLY; CDR2 reads FYNNEI. Based on the CDR3 plus reference TRBV2 and TRBJ1-2, the full variable domain is EPEVTQTPSHQVTQMGQEVILRCVPISNHLYFYWYRQILGQKVEFLVSFYNNEISEKSEIFDDQFSVERPDGSNFTLKIRSTKLEDSAMYFCASKSTGSYGYTFGSGTRLTVV.